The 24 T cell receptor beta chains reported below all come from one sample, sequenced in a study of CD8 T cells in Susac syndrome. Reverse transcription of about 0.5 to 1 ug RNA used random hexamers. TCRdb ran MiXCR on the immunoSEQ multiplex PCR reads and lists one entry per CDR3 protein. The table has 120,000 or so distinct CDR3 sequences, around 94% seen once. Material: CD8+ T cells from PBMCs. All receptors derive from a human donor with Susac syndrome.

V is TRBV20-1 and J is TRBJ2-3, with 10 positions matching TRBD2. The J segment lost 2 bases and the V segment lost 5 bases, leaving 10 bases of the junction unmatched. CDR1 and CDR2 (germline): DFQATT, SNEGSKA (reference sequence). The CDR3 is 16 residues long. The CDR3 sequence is CSAALGTSEDTDTQYF. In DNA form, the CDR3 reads TGCAGTGCTGCACTGGGGACTAGCGAAGACACAGATACGCAGTATTTT.

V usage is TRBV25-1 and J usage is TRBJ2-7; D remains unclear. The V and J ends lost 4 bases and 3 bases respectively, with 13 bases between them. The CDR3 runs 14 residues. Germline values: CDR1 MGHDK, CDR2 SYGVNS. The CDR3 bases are TGTGCCAGCAGTGGAACAAAGACCAACTACGAGCAGTACTTC. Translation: CASSGTKTNYEQYF.

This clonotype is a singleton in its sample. CDR3 in amino acids: CASSLEGGPPEQYF. The CDR3 DNA is TGTGCCAGCAGCTTAGAGGGCGGTCCGCCGGAGCAGTACTTC. The genes are TRBV13 and TRBJ2-7; no reliable D call. CDR3 size: 14 residues. CDR1 is PRHDT and CDR2 is FYEKMQ in the germline V gene (reference sequence). Deletions cut 1 base from V and 7 bases from J, with 14 bases between.

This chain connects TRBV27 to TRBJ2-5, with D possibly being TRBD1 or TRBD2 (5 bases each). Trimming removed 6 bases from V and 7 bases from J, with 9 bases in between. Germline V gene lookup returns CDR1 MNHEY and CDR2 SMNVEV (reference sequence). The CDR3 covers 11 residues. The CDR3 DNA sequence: TGTGCCAGCAGCCGTGGGGGGACCCAGTACTTC. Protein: CASSRGGTQYF.

The CDR3 region is CASSHLLAGDPEQYF. The CDR3 DNA is TGTGCCAGCAGCCACCTACTAGCGGGGGATCCCGAGCAGTACTTC. V and J are TRBV3-1 and TRBJ2-7; 11 bases are shared with TRBD2. Germline values: CDR1 LGHDT, CDR2 YNNKEL (reference sequence). Losses at the gene ends were 3 bases for V and 6 bases for J; bases not matched to a gene: 7. The CDR3 spans 15 residues.

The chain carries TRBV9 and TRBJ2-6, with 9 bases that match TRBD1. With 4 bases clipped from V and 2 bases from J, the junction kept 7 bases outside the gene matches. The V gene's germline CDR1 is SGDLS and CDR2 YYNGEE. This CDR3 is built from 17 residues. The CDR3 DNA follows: TGTGCCAGCAGCCCGGGACAGGGCTCAGCTGGGGCCAACGTCCTGACTTTC. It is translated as CASSPGQGSAGANVLTF.

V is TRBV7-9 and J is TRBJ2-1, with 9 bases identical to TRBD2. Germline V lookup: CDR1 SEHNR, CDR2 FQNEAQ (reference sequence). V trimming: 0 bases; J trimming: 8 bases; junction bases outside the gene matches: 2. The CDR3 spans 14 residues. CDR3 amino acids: CASSLASGRDEQFF. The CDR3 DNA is TGTGCCAGCAGCTTAGCTAGCGGGAGAGATGAGCAGTTCTTC.

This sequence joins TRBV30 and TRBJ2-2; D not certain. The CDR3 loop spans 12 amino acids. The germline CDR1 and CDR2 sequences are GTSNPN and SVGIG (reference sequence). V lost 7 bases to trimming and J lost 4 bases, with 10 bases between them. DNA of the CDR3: TGTGCCTCACAAACTGGCACCGGGGAGCTGTTTTTT. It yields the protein CASQTGTGELFF. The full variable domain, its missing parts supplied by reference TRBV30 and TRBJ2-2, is SQTIHQWPATLVQPVGSPLSLECTVEGTSNPNLYWYRQAAGRGLQLLFYSVGIGQISSEVPQNLSASRPQDRQFILSSKKLLLSDSGFYLCASQTGTGELFFGEGSRLTVL.

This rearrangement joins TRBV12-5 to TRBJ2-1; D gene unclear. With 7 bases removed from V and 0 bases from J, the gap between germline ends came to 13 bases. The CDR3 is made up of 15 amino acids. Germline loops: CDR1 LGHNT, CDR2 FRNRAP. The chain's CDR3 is CASAIRMDSYNEQFF. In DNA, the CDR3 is TGTGCTAGTGCCATCAGAATGGACTCCTACAATGAGCAGTTCTTC.

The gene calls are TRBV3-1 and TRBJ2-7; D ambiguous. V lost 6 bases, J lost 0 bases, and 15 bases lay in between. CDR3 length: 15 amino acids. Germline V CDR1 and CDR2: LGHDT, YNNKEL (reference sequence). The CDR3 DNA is TGTGCCAGCAGTTCAAGAGAGATCCTCTCCTACGAGCAGTACTTC. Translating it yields CASSSREILSYEQYF.

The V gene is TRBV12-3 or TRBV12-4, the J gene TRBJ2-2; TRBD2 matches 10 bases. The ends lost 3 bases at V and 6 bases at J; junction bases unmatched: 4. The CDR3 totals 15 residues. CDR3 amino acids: CASSLLAGGPGELFF. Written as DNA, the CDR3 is TGTGCCAGCAGTTTGTTAGCGGGAGGTCCCGGGGAGCTGTTTTTT.

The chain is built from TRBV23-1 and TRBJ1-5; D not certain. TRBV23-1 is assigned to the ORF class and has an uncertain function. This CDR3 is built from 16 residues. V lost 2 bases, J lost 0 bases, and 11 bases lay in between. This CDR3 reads CASSQRPEYSNQPQHF. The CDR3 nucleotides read TGCGCCAGCAGTCAACGGCCAGAATATAGCAATCAGCCCCAGCATTTT.

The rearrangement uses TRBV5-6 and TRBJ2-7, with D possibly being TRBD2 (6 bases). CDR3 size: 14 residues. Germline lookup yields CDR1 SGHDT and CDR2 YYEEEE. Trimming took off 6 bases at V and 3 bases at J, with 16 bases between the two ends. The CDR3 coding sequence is TGTGCCAGCACCATCGGGGGAGGAAGCTACGAGCAGTACTTC. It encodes CASTIGGGSYEQYF.

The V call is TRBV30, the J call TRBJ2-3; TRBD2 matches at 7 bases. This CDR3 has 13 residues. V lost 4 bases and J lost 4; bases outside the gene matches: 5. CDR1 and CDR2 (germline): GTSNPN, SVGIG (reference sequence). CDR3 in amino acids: CAWKAGYPDTQYF. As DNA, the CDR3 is TGTGCCTGGAAAGCGGGATATCCAGATACGCAGTATTTT.

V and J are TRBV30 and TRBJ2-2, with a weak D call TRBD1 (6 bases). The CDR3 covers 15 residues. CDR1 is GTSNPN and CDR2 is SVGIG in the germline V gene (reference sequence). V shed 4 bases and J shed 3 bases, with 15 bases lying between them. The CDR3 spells CAWTGWGHDTGELFF. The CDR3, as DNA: TGTGCCTGGACTGGATGGGGGCATGACACCGGGGAGCTGTTTTTT.

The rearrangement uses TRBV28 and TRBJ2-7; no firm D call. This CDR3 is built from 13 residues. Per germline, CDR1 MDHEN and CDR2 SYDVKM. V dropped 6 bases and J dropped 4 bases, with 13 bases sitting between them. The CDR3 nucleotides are TGTGCCAGCAGATGCACTGGAGAGTACGAGCAGTACTTC. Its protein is CASRCTGEYEQYF. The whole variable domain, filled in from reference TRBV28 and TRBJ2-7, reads DVKVTQSSRYLVKRTGEKVFLECVQDMDHENMFWYRQDPGLGLRLIYFSYDVKMKEKGDIPEGYSVSREKKERFSLILESASTNQTSMYLCASRCTGEYEQYFGPGTRLTVT.

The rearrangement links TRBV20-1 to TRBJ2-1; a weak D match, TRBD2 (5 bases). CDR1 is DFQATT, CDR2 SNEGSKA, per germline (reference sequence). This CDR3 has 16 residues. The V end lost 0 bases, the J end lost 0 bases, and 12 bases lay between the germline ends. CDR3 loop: CSARDMEVHSYNEQFF. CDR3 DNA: TGCAGTGCTAGAGATATGGAGGTCCACTCCTACAATGAGCAGTTCTTC.

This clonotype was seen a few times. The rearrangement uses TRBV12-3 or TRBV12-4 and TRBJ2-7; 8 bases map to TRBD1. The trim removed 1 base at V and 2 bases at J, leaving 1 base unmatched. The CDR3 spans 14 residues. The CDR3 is CASSLGTGTYEQYF. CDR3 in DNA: TGTGCCAGCAGTTTAGGGACAGGGACCTACGAGCAGTACTTC.

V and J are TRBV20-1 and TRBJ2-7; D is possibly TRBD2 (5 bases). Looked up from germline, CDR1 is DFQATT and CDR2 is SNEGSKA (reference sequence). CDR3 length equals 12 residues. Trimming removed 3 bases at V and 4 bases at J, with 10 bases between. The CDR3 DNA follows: TGCAGTGCTAGGGAGGTAGGGTACGAGCAGTACTTC. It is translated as CSAREVGYEQYF.

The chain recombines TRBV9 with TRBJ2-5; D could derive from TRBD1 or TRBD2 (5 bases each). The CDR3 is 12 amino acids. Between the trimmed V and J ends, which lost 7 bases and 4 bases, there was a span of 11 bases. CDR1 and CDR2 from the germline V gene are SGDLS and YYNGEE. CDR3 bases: TGTGCCAGCGGTGGGGACGGAGAGACCCAGTACTTC. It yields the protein CASGGDGETQYF.

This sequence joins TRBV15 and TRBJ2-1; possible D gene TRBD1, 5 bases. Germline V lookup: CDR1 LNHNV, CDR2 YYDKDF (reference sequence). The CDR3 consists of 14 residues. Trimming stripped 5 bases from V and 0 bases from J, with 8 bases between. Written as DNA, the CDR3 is TGTGCCACCAGCGACAGCGTCTCCTACAATGAGCAGTTCTTC. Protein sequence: CATSDSVSYNEQFF.

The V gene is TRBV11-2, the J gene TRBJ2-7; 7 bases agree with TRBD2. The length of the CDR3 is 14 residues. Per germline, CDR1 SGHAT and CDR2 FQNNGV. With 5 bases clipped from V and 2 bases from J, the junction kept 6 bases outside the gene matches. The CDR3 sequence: CASSPRTSPYEQYF. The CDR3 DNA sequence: TGTGCCAGCAGCCCAAGGACTAGTCCCTACGAGCAGTACTTC.

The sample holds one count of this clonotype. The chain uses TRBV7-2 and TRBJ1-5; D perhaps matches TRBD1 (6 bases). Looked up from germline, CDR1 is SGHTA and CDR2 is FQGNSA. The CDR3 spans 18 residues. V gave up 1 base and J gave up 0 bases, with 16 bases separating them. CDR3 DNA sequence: TGTGCCAGCAGCTTAGAGGAGGACAGTTATTATAGCAATCAGCCCCAGCATTTT. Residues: CASSLEEDSYYSNQPQHF.

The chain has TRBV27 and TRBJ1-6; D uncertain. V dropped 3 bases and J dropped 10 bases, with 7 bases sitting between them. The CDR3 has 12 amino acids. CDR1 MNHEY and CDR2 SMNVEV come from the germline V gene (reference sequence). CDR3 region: CASSLKGSPLHF. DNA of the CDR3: TGTGCCAGCAGTTTGAAGGGATCACCCCTCCACTTT.